The entry that follows covers one T cell receptor beta chain sequence. Method: immunoSEQ multiplex PCR; TCRdb's copy keeps in-frame clones and lacks some. This sample yields approximately 220,000 clones, of which 80% to 90% are seen a single time; 3% to 3.5% belongs to the top ten. CDR3 length: 17 amino acids. Germline V lookup: CDR1 MNHNS, CDR2 SASEGT. With V trimmed by 2 bases and J by 2 bases, 10 bases remained unmatched. The sample comes from a study of blood T cell repertoires in COVID-19. Study in general: T cells, B-cell-depleted T cells, or PBMCs provided the cDNA or gDNA that served as material.

The chain uses TRBV6-1 and TRBJ1-2; TRBD1 agrees at 8 bases. The sequence derives from a woman between 18 and 29 years old in a cohort exposed to, infected with or recovered from COVID-19 (not recorded which). Sequencing was done on a sample of PBMCs or T cells enriched from blood (not recorded which). This chain's CDR3 is CASSEFTAGQVNYGYTF. The CDR3, as DNA: TGTGCCAGCAGTGAATTCACCGCGGGACAGGTCAACTATGGCTACACCTTC.